These 10 T cell receptor beta chains came from one sample sequenced in a study of T cell repertoires in cytomegalovirus infection. TCRdb re-called the reads with MiXCR, one entry per CDR3 protein. The sample yields 200,000 to 250,000 distinct CDR3 sequences, roughly 22% seen once. The specimen sequenced was CD8+ T cells from PBMCs. These receptor sequences come from a human donor in good health (CMV status not recorded). Some clones in this sample may be carry-over from other donors' samples.

This clonotype was seen many times. This sequence joins TRBV5-1 and TRBJ1-1; 11 bases fit TRBD1. The CDR3 consists of 15 residues. Germline CDR1 SGHRS, CDR2 YFSETQ. J gave up 4 bases and V 3 bases, and 5 bases lay outside the gene matches. CDR3: CASSWTGGAGTEAFF. The DNA of the CDR3 is TGCGCCAGCAGCTGGACAGGGGGCGCGGGCACTGAAGCTTTCTTT.

V is TRBV20-1 and J is TRBJ2-3; 7 nucleotides align to TRBD1. This CDR3 spans 15 amino acids. V gave up 7 bases and J gave up 6 bases; unmatched junction bases: 16. Germline CDR1 reads DFQATT; CDR2 reads SNEGSKA (reference sequence). This CDR3 is CSGTPQGVFGDTQYF. CDR3 nucleotide sequence: TGCAGTGGTACTCCTCAGGGGGTCTTCGGGGATACGCAGTATTTT.

This clonotype has at least ten counts. The chain carries TRBV7-2 and TRBJ2-5, with a possible D match to TRBD2 (6 bases). Germline lookup yields CDR1 SGHTA and CDR2 FQGNSA. The CDR3 runs 15 residues. The V and J ends lost 1 base and 4 bases respectively, with 13 bases between them. The CDR3 here is CASSLGLGGGETQYF. The CDR3 DNA sequence: TGTGCCAGCAGCTTAGGTCTGGGGGGAGGAGAGACCCAGTACTTC. The full variable domain, with the rest looked up from reference TRBV7-2 and TRBJ2-5, is GAGVSQSPSNKVTEKGKDVELRCDPISGHTALYWYRQSLGQGLEFLIYFQGNSAPDKSGLPSDRFSAERTGGSVSTLTIQRTQQEDSAVYLCASSLGLGGGETQYFGPGTRLLVL.

The rearrangement links TRBV28 to TRBJ2-7, with D perhaps matching TRBD2 (5 bases). The CDR3 is 14 amino acids. Trimming took 4 bases from V and 1 from J, leaving 11 bases between them. The germline V gene encodes CDR1 MDHEN and CDR2 SYDVKM. CDR3 region: CASSSSTTSYEQYF. Written as DNA, the CDR3 is TGTGCCAGCAGTTCTAGCACCACGTCCTACGAGCAGTACTTC.

This clonotype has at least ten counts. The chain uses TRBV7-9 and TRBJ2-7, with D tentatively TRBD2 (6 bases). Germline loops: CDR1 SEHNR, CDR2 FQNEAQ (reference sequence). Trimming took 4 bases from V and 6 from J, leaving 19 bases between them. This CDR3 has 15 amino acids. CDR3: CASSSGGVPGGEQYF. The CDR3 DNA sequence: TGTGCCAGCAGCTCCGGAGGAGTGCCCGGGGGCGAGCAGTACTTC.

V usage is TRBV20-1 and J usage is TRBJ2-5; no definite D call. CDR3 size: 10 residues. V lost 0 bases and J lost 7, with 3 bases in between. Germline CDR1 is DFQATT and CDR2 is SNEGSKA (reference sequence). As DNA, the CDR3 is TGCAGTGCTAGAGAAGCGACCCAGTACTTC. Translation: CSAREATQYF.

This clonotype was found many times. V usage is TRBV7-3 and J usage is TRBJ2-5, with 12 bases matching TRBD2. The germline CDR1 and CDR2 sequences are SGHTA and FQGTGA. Trimming at V came to 2 bases and at J to 3 bases, leaving 4 bases not matched to a gene. There are 16 residues in the CDR3. CDR3 region: CASSLWASGGEETQYF. CDR3 bases: TGTGCCAGCAGCTTATGGGCTAGCGGGGGGGAAGAGACCCAGTACTTC.

The rearrangement links TRBV7-9 to TRBJ1-5; 9 bases fit TRBD1. Germline assignment: CDR1 SEHNR and CDR2 FQNEAQ (reference sequence). Trimming cost V 4 bases and J 7 bases; bases outside gene matches: 5. The CDR3 has 14 amino acids. The CDR3 sequence: CASSSGQGSQPQHF. The CDR3 nucleotides are TGTGCCAGCAGCTCAGGACAGGGGAGCCAGCCCCAGCATTTT.

This clonotype came up many times. The chain is built from TRBV28 and TRBJ2-7; 9 nucleotides align to TRBD2. Germline loops: CDR1 MDHEN, CDR2 SYDVKM. The V and J ends lost 0 bases and 0 bases, in that order; junction bases with no gene match: 3. CDR3 length: 16 amino acids. The CDR3 reads CASSLWASGVSYEQYF. CDR3 coding DNA: TGTGCCAGCAGTTTATGGGCTAGCGGGGTCTCCTACGAGCAGTACTTC.

This chain connects TRBV4-1 to TRBJ2-1; 7 nucleotides line up with TRBD1. There are 16 residues in the CDR3. With 4 bases clipped from V and 2 bases from J, the junction kept 8 bases outside the gene matches. The germline gives CDR1 MGHRA, CDR2 YSYEKL. In nucleotides, the CDR3 is TGCGCCAGCAGCCGGGAACAGGGGATAACCTACAATGAGCAGTTCTTC. It specifies CASSREQGITYNEQFF.